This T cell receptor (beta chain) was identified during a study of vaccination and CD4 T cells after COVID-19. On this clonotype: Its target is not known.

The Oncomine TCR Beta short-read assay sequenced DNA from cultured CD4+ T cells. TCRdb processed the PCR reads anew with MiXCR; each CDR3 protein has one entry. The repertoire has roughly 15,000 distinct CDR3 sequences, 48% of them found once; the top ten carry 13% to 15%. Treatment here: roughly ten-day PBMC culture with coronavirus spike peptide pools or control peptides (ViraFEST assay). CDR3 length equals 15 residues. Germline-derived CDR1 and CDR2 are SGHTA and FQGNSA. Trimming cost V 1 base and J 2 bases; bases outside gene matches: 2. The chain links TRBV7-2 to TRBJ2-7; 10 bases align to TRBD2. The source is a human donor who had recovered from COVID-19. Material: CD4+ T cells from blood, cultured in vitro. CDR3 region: CASSLELAGPYEQYF. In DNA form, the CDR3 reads TGTGCCAGCAGCTTAGAACTAGCGGGACCCTACGAGCAGTACTTC.